This T cell receptor (beta chain) appears in the sequencing data of a study of control samples from healthy donors and cancer patients. Repertoires were generated with immunoSEQ multiplex PCR, while TCRdb's copy carries only in-frame clones and drops some. The sample gives around 99,000 clones, around 89% of which show up once; around 17% is in the top ten. Germline V gives CDR1 KGHSH, CDR2 LQKENI. The CDR3 is 15 amino acids. V shed 6 bases and J 0 bases; nucleotides not matched to a gene: 6. The sequencing sample was made of blood. The chain carries TRBV18 and TRBJ1-1, with 8 bases identical to TRBD1. The clonotype was recovered from a woman between 50 and 59 years old in good health. CDR3 nucleotides: TGTGCCAGCTCTCACCTGGGACAGGTGAACACTGAAGCTTTCTTT. This codes for CASSHLGQVNTEAFF. The complete variable domain, with remaining parts taken from reference TRBV18 and TRBJ1-1, reads NAGVMQNPRHLVRRRGQEARLRCSPMKGHSHVYWYRQLPEEGLKFMVYLQKENIIDESGMPKERFSAEFPKEGPSILRIQQVVRGDSAAYFCASSHLGQVNTEAFFGQGTRLTVV.